Each of the 20 T cell receptor beta chains below was sequenced from the same sample in a study of T cells in Graves' hyperthyroidism and ophthalmopathy. RNA transcripts were the template for amplifying TCR beta CDR3 regions. The TCR CDR3 was amplified in a first-round RT-PCR using the HTBI primer set. TCRdb itself ran the multiplex PCR reads through MiXCR, one entry per CDR3 protein. The repertoire includes 480,000 or so distinct CDR3 sequences, roughly 45% of them detected once, and around 47% sits in the top ten. What was sequenced was peripheral blood or thyroid tissue (not recorded which). Receptor source: an adult woman with Graves' disease, either hyperthyroidism or ophthalmopathy (not recorded which).

This clonotype was recorded at least ten times. The V gene is TRBV29-1, the J gene TRBJ2-2; possible D gene TRBD1, 5 bases. The V and J ends lost 3 bases and 1 base respectively, with 6 bases between them. The V gene's germline CDR1 is SQVTM and CDR2 ANQGSEA. This CDR3 is 13 amino acids long. This chain's CDR3 is CSVDRENTGELFF. Written as DNA, the CDR3 is TGCAGCGTTGACAGGGAGAACACCGGGGAGCTGTTTTTT.

V and J are TRBV7-2 and TRBJ2-5, with no clear D. The CDR3 spans 13 residues. The V end was cut by 5 bases, the J end by 5 bases, with 12 bases between. Germline loops: CDR1 SGHTA, CDR2 FQGNSA. The CDR3 nucleotides are TGTGCCAGCAGCCCACACCCGCGGGAGACCCAGTACTTC. Protein sequence: CASSPHPRETQYF.

The table lists this clonotype with a few counts. V and J are TRBV20-1 and TRBJ2-5; TRBD1 might be the D (5 bases). This CDR3 region has 13 residues. V lost 1 base and J 9 bases, leaving 15 bases between the germline ends. CDR1 is DFQATT and CDR2 is SNEGSKA in the germline V gene (reference sequence). As DNA, the CDR3 is TGCAGTGCTAGAGTGCCAGGGTCGCAGCCCCAGTACTTC. It yields the protein CSARVPGSQPQYF.

The chain is built from TRBV5-1 and TRBJ2-7, with D perhaps matching TRBD1 or TRBD2 (5 bases each). Trimming stripped 0 bases from V and 7 bases from J, with 14 bases between. The germline gives CDR1 SGHRS, CDR2 YFSETQ. There are 14 residues in the CDR3. The CDR3 region has the DNA TGCGCCAGCAGCTTGGCTGGGGCTAAGCGGGAGCAGTACTTC. It codes for CASSLAGAKREQYF.

This chain connects TRBV29-1 to TRBJ1-1; TRBD1 agrees at 7 bases. Looked up from germline, CDR1 is SQVTM and CDR2 is ANQGSEA. The CDR3 consists of 14 residues. With V trimmed by 2 bases and J by 1 base, 4 bases remained unmatched. The CDR3 nucleotides are TGCAGCGTTGAACAGGAGGGGGCGAACACTGAAGCTTTCTTT. Protein: CSVEQEGANTEAFF.

Many counts were recorded for this clonotype. This chain connects TRBV19 to TRBJ1-3; no clear D. V lost 2 bases and J 0 bases, leaving 20 bases between the germline ends. The CDR3 extends over 19 amino acids. CDR1 and CDR2 from the germline V gene are LNHDA and SQIVND (reference sequence). DNA of the CDR3: TGTGCCAGTAGTATATCGGCCGCCTTAGGTGGAAGCTCTGGAAACACCATATATTTT. Its protein is CASSISAALGGSSGNTIYF.

At least ten counts were recorded for this clonotype. The chain couples TRBV10-3 to TRBJ2-7, with 12 bases fitting TRBD2. CDR3 size: 16 residues. The germline gives CDR1 ENHRY, CDR2 SYGVKD. The junction had 12 bases not matched to a gene; V was cut back by 7 bases and J by 5 bases. The CDR3 sequence: CAIKPQGLAGYHEQYF. DNA of the CDR3: TGTGCCATCAAACCCCAGGGACTAGCGGGTTACCACGAGCAGTACTTC.

A word on this clonotype: One end of the junction does not line up with germline, which may come from a read error. The CDR3 protein is CASSLGLGANYGYTW. CDR3 coding DNA: TGTGCCAGCAGCTTAGGTTTGGGGGCTAACTATGGCTACACCTGG. The chain links TRBV7-9 to TRBJ1-2; tentatively, D is TRBD1 (6 bases). Germline CDR1 is SEHNR and CDR2 is FQNEAQ (reference sequence). The CDR3 covers 15 residues. The full variable domain, its missing parts supplied by reference TRBV7-9 and TRBJ1-2, is DTGVSQNPRHKITKRGQNVTFRCDPISEHNRLYWYRQTLGQGPEFLTYFQNEAQLEKSRLLSDRFSAERPKGSFSTLEIQRTEQGDSAMYLCASSLGLGANYGYTWGSGTRLTVV.

This chain joins TRBV29-1 and TRBJ2-5, with a weak D call TRBD2 (5 bases). The CDR3 is 11 residues long. The V and J ends lost 8 bases and 4 bases respectively, with 11 bases between them. Germline CDR1 reads SQVTM; CDR2 reads ANQGSEA. The CDR3 nucleotides read TGCAGCTTCGGGGTGCGAGAGACCCAGTACTTC. This codes for CSFGVRETQYF.

The chain links TRBV7-2 to TRBJ1-2, with D uncertain. From germline, CDR1 is SGHTA and CDR2 FQGNSA. The V end lost 5 bases, the J end lost 4 bases, and 11 bases lay between the germline ends. CDR3 length equals 13 residues. The CDR3 loop reads CASSRTGCYGYTF. The CDR3 DNA is TGTGCCAGCAGCCGGACCGGGTGCTATGGCTACACCTTC.

The chain has TRBV19 and TRBJ2-5; no definite D call. The germline CDR1 and CDR2 sequences are LNHDA and SQIVND (reference sequence). The CDR3 contains 14 residues. Trimming took 3 bases from V and 5 from J, leaving 13 bases between them. The DNA of the CDR3 is TGTGCCAGTAGTATGCGAGCAGCTCAGGAGACCCAGTACTTC. It specifies CASSMRAAQETQYF. Filled out from reference TRBV19 and TRBJ2-5, the complete variable domain reads DGGITQSPKYLFRKEGQNVTLSCEQNLNHDAMYWYRQDPGQGLRLIYYSQIVNDFQKGDIAEGYSVSREKKESFPLTVTSAQKNPTAFYLCASSMRAAQETQYFGPGTRLLVL.

The rearrangement joins TRBV5-1 to TRBJ1-2, with 7 positions matching TRBD1. After removal of 4 bases from V and 3 bases from J, the junction contained 15 bases not matched to a gene. Per the germline V gene, CDR1 is SGHRS and CDR2 is YFSETQ. The CDR3 is 17 amino acids. CDR3 DNA: TGCGCCAGCAGCCCCACTTCTATCGGGACAGCAGACTATGGCTACACCTTC. It is translated as CASSPTSIGTADYGYTF.

This clonotype was observed many times. The gene calls are TRBV12-5 and TRBJ2-2; a possible D gene is TRBD1 (6 bases). The germline V gene encodes CDR1 LGHNT and CDR2 FRNRAP. Trimming cost V 1 base and J 5 bases, with 14 bases left between them. CDR3 length: 16 amino acids. The CDR3 DNA follows: TGTGCTAGTGGTTTGGAAAACAGGGTGGGGACCGGGGAGCTGTTTTTT. This gives the protein CASGLENRVGTGELFF.

This clonotype was found many times. J is TRBJ2-7 and V is TRBV29-1; 9 bases align to TRBD1. Looked up from germline, CDR1 is SQVTM and CDR2 is ANQGSEA. This CDR3 is built from 14 residues. With V trimmed by 6 bases and J by 5 bases, 11 bases remained unmatched. DNA of the CDR3: TGCAGCGTAGGGGGTACAGGGGGCGTCGACGAGCAGTACTTC. Translating gives CSVGGTGGVDEQYF.

As to this clonotype: Being one base from a much bigger clone, this may be a read error. The chain joins TRBV10-1 to TRBJ2-2, with TRBD2 matching over 7 bases. The germline CDR1 and CDR2 sequences are WNHNN and SYGVQD (reference sequence). CDR3 size: 14 residues. Germline trimming cut 2 bases from V and 6 bases from J; bases unmatched to any gene: 3. CDR3 coding DNA: TGCGCCAGCAGTGAGGCGGGGGTGGCCGGGGAGCTGTTTTTT. Translation: CASSEAGVAGELFF.

This chain joins TRBV19 and TRBJ1-5; the D is unclear. Trimming took off 7 bases at V and 0 bases at J, with 16 bases between the two ends. CDR1 LNHDA and CDR2 SQIVND come from the germline V gene (reference sequence). The length of the CDR3 is 16 residues. DNA for the CDR3: TGTGCCAGTACAAGGACTCACACTTATAGCAATCAGCCCCAGCATTTT. Residues: CASTRTHTYSNQPQHF. Full variable domain (outside the CDR3, taken from reference TRBV19 and TRBJ1-5): DGGITQSPKYLFRKEGQNVTLSCEQNLNHDAMYWYRQDPGQGLRLIYYSQIVNDFQKGDIAEGYSVSREKKESFPLTVTSAQKNPTAFYLCASTRTHTYSNQPQHFGDGTRLSIL.

This chain uses TRBV20-1 with TRBJ2-5, with no clear D. V shed 4 bases and J shed 4 bases, with 7 bases lying between them. This CDR3 spans 11 amino acids. Germline V gene lookup returns CDR1 DFQATT and CDR2 SNEGSKA (reference sequence). CDR3 DNA: TGCAGTGCTAAGGACCCAGAGACCCAGTACTTC. Its protein product is CSAKDPETQYF.

The V call is TRBV11-2, the J call TRBJ2-6; no clear D. From germline, CDR1 is SGHAT and CDR2 FQNNGV. With 5 bases removed from V and 0 bases from J, the gap between germline ends came to 11 bases. CDR3 size: 16 residues. Here the CDR3 reads CASSTAQNSGANVLTF. The CDR3 region has the DNA TGTGCCAGCAGCACCGCACAGAACTCTGGGGCCAACGTCCTGACTTTC.

This clonotype occurred many times. The gene calls are TRBV24-1 and TRBJ2-5, with unresolved D. Trimming took 3 bases from V and 3 from J, leaving 10 bases between them. The CDR3 contains 14 residues. CDR1 is KGHDR, CDR2 SFDVKD, per germline. The CDR3 sequence: CATSDLDREETQYF. DNA for the CDR3: TGTGCCACCAGTGATCTTGACCGTGAAGAGACCCAGTACTTC.

This chain connects TRBV24-1 to TRBJ1-1; D is uncertain. Trimming pared 5 bases from V and 0 bases from J, leaving 12 bases between. Germline V gives CDR1 KGHDR, CDR2 SFDVKD. The CDR3 loop spans 15 amino acids. CDR3 coding DNA: TGTGCCACCAGTGCAGGCGATATCATGAACACTGAAGCTTTCTTT. Its translation: CATSAGDIMNTEAFF.